A single sample is the source of the 4 T cell receptor beta chains below, sequenced in a study of shared clonotypes between healthy human individuals. Positively selected for CCR7, the CD45RO-negative cells used as naive CD8 cells excluded terminally differentiated effector memory CD45RA+ cells. Profiled with immunoSEQ multiplex PCR; TCRdb holds only in-frame clones, not every one. The repertoire holds approximately 810,000 clones, with roughly 92% as singletons. Sequencing input: naive CD8+ T cells sorted from blood. Receptors were obtained from a man aged 25 to 45 in good health.

This clone appeared once. This chain links TRBV7-9 with TRBJ2-1; 11 bases fit TRBD2. The V and J ends lost 1 base and 8 bases, in that order; junction bases with no gene match: 7. The CDR3 totals 16 residues. CDR1 is SEHNR, CDR2 FQNEAQ, per germline (reference sequence). The CDR3: CASSLETSGSVYEQFF. CDR3 sequence (DNA): TGTGCCAGCAGCTTAGAAACTAGCGGGAGTGTATATGAGCAGTTCTTC.

This sequence joins TRBV28 and TRBJ2-1; D is unresolved. The CDR3 runs to 15 residues. V lost 7 bases and J lost 2, with 15 bases in between. Germline CDR1 reads MDHEN; CDR2 reads SYDVKM. CDR3 DNA sequence: TGTGCCAGCACTTCCGTGGGAACCGCCTACAATGAGCAGTTCTTC. This sequence encodes CASTSVGTAYNEQFF. The full variable domain, completed using reference TRBV28 and TRBJ2-1, is DVKVTQSSRYLVKRTGEKVFLECVQDMDHENMFWYRQDPGLGLRLIYFSYDVKMKEKGDIPEGYSVSREKKERFSLILESASTNQTSMYLCASTSVGTAYNEQFFGPGTRLTVL.

The chain recombines TRBV13 with TRBJ2-7; 10 nucleotides align to TRBD1. V shed 5 bases and J 3 bases; nucleotides not matched to a gene: 4. Germline V gene data show CDR1 as PRHDT and CDR2 as FYEKMQ (reference sequence). The CDR3 length is 14 residues. For the CDR3, the DNA is TGTGCCAGCAGCGCAGGGACAGGGGTCTACGAGCAGTACTTC. It is translated as CASSAGTGVYEQYF.

The chain links TRBV19 to TRBJ2-5; D possibly corresponds to TRBD1 (5 bases). V lost 4 bases to trimming and J lost 4 bases, with 10 bases between them. Germline V gene lookup returns CDR1 LNHDA and CDR2 SQIVND (reference sequence). The CDR3 loop spans 13 amino acids. CDR3 DNA sequence: TGTGCCAGTAGTACTTACCAGGGAGAGACCCAGTACTTC. Translating gives CASSTYQGETQYF.